A selection of T cell receptor beta chains follows, all from one sample in a study of blood T cell repertoires in COVID-19. Profiled with immunoSEQ multiplex PCR; TCRdb holds only in-frame clones, not every one. The sample contains 72,000 or so clones, roughly 81% of which appear only once. Source material: peripheral blood. These TCRs come from a human donor in a cohort sampled during active COVID-19. Each CDR3 is given with its conserved first and last residue.

TRBV19 CASSIQGAWGEQYF
TRBV3-1/TRBV3-2 CASSQERGVSSPLHF
TRBV25-1 CASSRPGADTQYF
TRBV2 CASSELAGTTDTQYF
TRBV5-6 CASSLATASYEQYF
TRBV6-5 CASSYGQGGELFF
TRBV28 CASRGAQGLNTEAFF
TRBV27 CASSGGAGGEKLFF
TRBV6-1 CASSEEEDRGSNEQFF
TRBV18 CASSPTGWYEQYF
TRBV24-1 CATSGRNTEAFF
TRBV5-4 CASSKGQGTEAFF
TRBV30 CAWSVGTGIIYEQYF
TRBV7-2 CASSLQIRSPLHF
TRBV5-5 CASSFTGSVRSGANVLTF
TRBV28 CASSLWAGGPGDTQYF
TRBV6-5 CASTKGEGEAFF
TRBV6-6 CASRAGTGSTNEQFF
TRBV6-5 CASSSRGSGEQYF
TRBV27 CASSLSQGLNTEAFF
TRBV5-1 CASSRTGLDYEQYF
TRBV5-1 CASSSDRGQGEAFF
TRBV10-3 CAISPEGPGSYGYTF
TRBV19 CASVGQGARETEAFF
TRBV4-1 CASSQVSGRTNTGELFF
TRBV5-4 CASSLGGTSSYEQYF
TRBV23-1 CASRTSGRAQGEQYF
TRBV28 CASSLRGLGGRLDGYTF
TRBV7-9 CATTGATDTQYF
TRBV6-4 CASSQSGDGAGELFF
TRBV13 CASSLGRPAPARIVF
TRBV27 CASTSQGLAELFF
TRBV28 CASTGASYEQYF
TRBV5-4 CATKNRDVTGSPLHF
TRBV27 CASRRLADYNEQFF
TRBV28 CASSYGLAGDESYEQYF
TRBV29-1 CSVDGTANNEQFF
TRBV10-3 CAISESPGGKNEQFF
TRBV15 CATSRDRTSWDTQYF
TRBV6-5 CASSRRTGIDEKLFF
TRBV9 CASSIRLADTQYF
TRBV5-4 CASSKGLGQETQYF